This T cell receptor beta chain was captured by sequencing in a study of Ad26.COV2.S vaccination and SARS-CoV-2 variants. The CDR3 runs to 12 residues. The V end lost 3 bases, the J end lost 6 bases, and 6 bases lay between the germline ends. The treatment denotes: 19 received Ad26.COV2.S at low or high dose, single or two shots; about 5 received placebo; per-sample allocation not given. Sampling occurred on day 63 after the first vaccine or placebo injection. TCRdb's table, derived via immunoSEQ multiplex PCR, lists solely in-frame clones and lacks some. The sample lists 300,000 to 350,000 clones, almost 90% occurring once.

The J gene is TRBJ2-1, the V gene TRBV12-3 or TRBV12-4; D call uncertain. The sequencing used peripheral blood, collected in a trial of Ad26.COV2.S vaccine versus placebo. The clonotype originates from a person aged 18-60 years who received the Ad26.COV2.S COVID-19 vaccine or a placebo. CDR3 residues: CASSLQSNEQFF. The DNA for the CDR3 is TGTGCCAGCAGTTTGCAGAGCAATGAGCAGTTCTTC.